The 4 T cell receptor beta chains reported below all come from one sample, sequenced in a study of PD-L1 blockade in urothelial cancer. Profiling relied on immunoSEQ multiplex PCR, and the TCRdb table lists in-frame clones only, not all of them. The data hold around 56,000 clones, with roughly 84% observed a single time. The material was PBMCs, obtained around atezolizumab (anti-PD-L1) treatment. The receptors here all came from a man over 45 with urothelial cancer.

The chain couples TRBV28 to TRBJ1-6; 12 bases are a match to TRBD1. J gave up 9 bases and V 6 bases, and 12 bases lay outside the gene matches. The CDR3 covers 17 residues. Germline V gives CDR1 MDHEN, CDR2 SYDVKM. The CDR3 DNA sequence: TGTGCCAGCAGCCCCCCTGGGACAGGGGGCAGAGGTTCACCCCTCCACTTT. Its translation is CASSPPGTGGRGSPLHF.

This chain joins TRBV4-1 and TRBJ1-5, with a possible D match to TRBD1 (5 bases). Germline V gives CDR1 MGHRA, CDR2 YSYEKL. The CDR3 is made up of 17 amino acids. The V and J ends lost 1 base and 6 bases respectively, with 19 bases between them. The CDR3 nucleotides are TGCGCCAGCAGCCAAGTTCCGCTTCTAAGGGGCAGTCAGCCCCAGCATTTT. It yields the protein CASSQVPLLRGSQPQHF.

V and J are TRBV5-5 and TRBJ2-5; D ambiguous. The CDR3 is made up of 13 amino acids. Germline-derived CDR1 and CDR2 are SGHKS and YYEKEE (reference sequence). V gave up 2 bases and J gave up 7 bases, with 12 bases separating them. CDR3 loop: CASSLNGDGTQYF. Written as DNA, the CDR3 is TGTGCCAGCAGCTTAAACGGTGATGGGACCCAGTACTTC.

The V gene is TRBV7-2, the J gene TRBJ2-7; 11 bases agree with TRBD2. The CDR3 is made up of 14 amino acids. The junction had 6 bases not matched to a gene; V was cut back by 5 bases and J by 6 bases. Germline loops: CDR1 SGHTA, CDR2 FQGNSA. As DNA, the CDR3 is TGTGCCAGCAGCACTAGCGGGAGCCACCTCGAGCAGTACTTC. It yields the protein CASSTSGSHLEQYF.